This T cell receptor (beta chain) originates from a study of T cells expressing NK-cell markers. About the study: Sorted T-cell subsets CD3+CD56+NKG2C+, CD3+CD56+NKG2C- and CD3+CD56-NKG2C+ were TCR beta-sequenced. Seven donors tested HCMV-seropositive and one tested seronegative among the eight sequenced.

A 5'RACE template switching approach incorporating UMIs was used to make TCR beta cDNA. TCRdb reanalyzed the 5' RACE reads and collapses them to one entry per CDR3 protein, without DNA. This table lists over 250,000 distinct CDR3 sequences. The CDR3 consists of 14 residues. The V gene's germline CDR1 is DFQATT and CDR2 SNEGSKA (reference sequence). The sample taken for sequencing was blood T cells: a sorted CD56 or NKG2C T cell subset, CD4+ or CD8+ T cells, or bulk PBMC T cells (not recorded which). The TCR was taken from a woman between 18 and 69 years old in good health. V is TRBV20-1 and J is TRBJ2-7. CDR3 sequence: CSARGAAATYEQYF.